This TCR beta chain was retrieved from a study of blood T cell repertoires in COVID-19. Study-wide context: Researchers got acute and convalescent COVID-19 samples from the United States, Italy and Spain. PBMCs, B-cell-depleted T cells, or T cells provided the cDNA or gDNA that made up the material.

The protocol was immunoSEQ multiplex PCR, while the TCRdb copy is restricted to in-frame clones and leaves out a portion. This table has about 150,000 clones, approximately 80% appearing once. Trimming cost V 6 bases and J 2 bases, with 23 bases left between them. Per the germline V gene, CDR1 is LNHDA and CDR2 is SQIVND (reference sequence). There are 19 residues in the CDR3. Sequenced input: peripheral blood. The chain is built from TRBV19 and TRBJ2-6; TRBD2 is a possible D gene (7 bases). This TCR was sampled from a human donor in a cohort sampled during active COVID-19. The CDR3 DNA follows: TGTGCCAGTAGGACATTGGGGGGGGCCCCTAAGGCTGGGGCCAACGTCCTGACTTTC. Translation: CASRTLGGAPKAGANVLTF.